This TCR beta chain was captured by sequencing in a study of shared clonotypes between healthy human individuals (TCRdb year 2020). For the study in its entirety: Two women and three men aged 18 to 49 years were included in the cohort. For each donor, CD4 naive and CD4 memory were each run on three plates, CD8 naive on two plates, and CD8 memory on one plate. To increase sequencing depth and limit assay-specific biases, TCR repertoire library preparation and sequencing were carried out by different laboratories using diverse techniques. The study deeply sequenced blood TCR repertoires of about 5 healthy adults to estimate repertoire size and the extent of clonotype sharing between individuals. Each donor's leukapheresis produced roughly between roughly 0.9 and 9 billion PBMCs.

Using the deep immunoSEQ assay, multiplex PCR amplified TCR CDR3 regions from genomic DNA. Extracted genomic DNA from each cell subset was distributed evenly across all wells of several immunoSEQ 96-well plates, and each plate was treated as a replicate. For sorted subsets, about 210 ng of genomic DNA, equivalent to around 30,000 T cell genomes, went into each replicate PCR. The purified libraries were quantified using a Qubit 3.0 fluorometer, sized with a Bioanalyzer 2100, and then quantified again using the KAPA Library Quantification kit. A separate single-read 150-cycle Illumina NextSeq 550 flow cell was used to sequence each immunoSEQ 96-well plate. For the original study's pipeline: The immunoSEQ output contained only junctional sequences without quality scores, so filtering could not match that applied to full-length reads. Sequences were annotated with PyIR, a Python wrapper for IgBLAST v1.9, using IMGT germline references to assign V/J genes and CDR3. Reads were filtered out if the reads had weak V/J assignments (E-value above 1e-6), no CDR3, stop codons, out-of-frame junctions, or ambiguous translated residues. V3J clonotypes were defined as sequences sharing an identical inferred V gene, J gene, and CDR3 amino acid sequence. To compute the percentage overlap between repertoires, the number of shared unique clonotypes was divided by the size of the smaller repertoire. RTK rarefaction, the Chao1 estimator, and Recon v2.1 estimates of unobserved clonotypes were used to assess repertoire richness. For all TCRbeta clonotypes obtained by the gDNA method from a handful of donors, generation probabilities were computed with OLGA. TCRdb limited this immuneACCESS table to in-frame rearrangements with V and J called. A share of clones is missing; checked studies link under half to unresolved V genes, and the rest is unexplained. Clone size and the V and J calls come from that table; the DNA yielded D and trimming. The sample contains under 600,000 clones, roughly 98% of them found a single time. The ten most abundant clones make up 0.3% of the sample.

CD8 naive samples were obtained by positive selection for CCR7 among CD45RO-negative cells, yielding a CD45RA+CCR7+ population from which TemRA cells were excluded. Healthy HIV-negative adults with no recently reported acute infections or vaccinations were included as donors. Every donor was a Caucasian adult living in Nashville, Tennessee, USA. Blood was obtained by leukapheresis, after which PBMCs were separated by Ficoll-Histopaque density gradient centrifugation and cryopreserved in liquid nitrogen vapor phase. Analytical flow cytometry was used to check the purity and quantity of every magnetically sorted T cell population. From each sorted fraction, genomic DNA was isolated and quantified by UV absorbance on a Nanodrop 2000c. Between the V and J ends, shortened by 2 bases and 3 bases respectively, the junction contains 14 bases. The cysteine opens and the phenylalanine closes a CDR3 of 15 amino acids. The read is trimmed to its CDR3 DNA, 45 bases read in frame from base 1. CDR1 is given as KGHSH and CDR2 as LQKENI, both from the germline V gene.

Paper-wide results and their limitations: Compared with non-shared clonotypes, clonotypes shared by all four sorted-subset donors had higher generation probabilities. Even with the large sequencing depth, rarefaction of the sorted-subset datasets indicated that sequencing was incomplete. Sampling was limited to blood, and TCR repertoires in tissue likely differ from TCR repertoires in blood. The genetic and exposure-history diversity represented was limited by the small number of donors. Naive subsets generally had larger estimated clonotype richness than memory subsets did. Pairwise subsampling led to the expectation that sequencing depth would affect the degree of clonotype sharing among donors. Sharing across a few donors was observed for approximately 5% of naive CD4, over 3% of naive CD8, around 2.5% of memory CD4, and 0.4% of memory CD8 clonotypes.

On this clone itself: No cognate antigen has been identified for it. No base qualities exist here, and no much larger clone lies one base off it.

This receptor was taken from a man aged 25 to 45 in good health. The specimen sequenced was naive CD8+ T cells sorted from blood. The cell subset or site label for this specimen denotes: CD45RA+CCR7+. The chain couples TRBV18 to TRBJ2-7; the D element could tentatively be TRBD1 or TRBD2, as 6 bases agree for each. The CDR3 here reads CASSPVGGRHYEQYF. The DNA sequence is given as TGTGCCAGCTCACCAGTAGGGGGGAGACACTACGAGCAGTACTTC.